This TCR beta chain was found in a study of blood T cell repertoires in COVID-19. Study-level background: The study drew acute and convalescent COVID-19 samples from the United States, Italy and Spain.

TCRdb's copy holds only in-frame clones and misses some; the assay was immunoSEQ multiplex PCR. Found here are around 140,000 clones, roughly four fifths of them singletons; the top ten hold about 2.4%. With 4 bases clipped from V and 1 base from J, the junction kept 6 bases outside the gene matches. CDR3 size: 15 residues. The germline CDR1 and CDR2 sequences are SQVTM and ANQGSEA. The sequence was collected from a man aged 40-49 years with acute COVID-19. Sequencing used PBMCs or T cells enriched from blood (not recorded which). The chain combines TRBV29-1 with TRBJ1-3; 8 bases match TRBD1. The CDR3 loop is CSVGYRGSSGNTIYF. CDR3 coding DNA: TGCAGCGTTGGTTACAGGGGGTCATCTGGAAACACCATATATTTT.